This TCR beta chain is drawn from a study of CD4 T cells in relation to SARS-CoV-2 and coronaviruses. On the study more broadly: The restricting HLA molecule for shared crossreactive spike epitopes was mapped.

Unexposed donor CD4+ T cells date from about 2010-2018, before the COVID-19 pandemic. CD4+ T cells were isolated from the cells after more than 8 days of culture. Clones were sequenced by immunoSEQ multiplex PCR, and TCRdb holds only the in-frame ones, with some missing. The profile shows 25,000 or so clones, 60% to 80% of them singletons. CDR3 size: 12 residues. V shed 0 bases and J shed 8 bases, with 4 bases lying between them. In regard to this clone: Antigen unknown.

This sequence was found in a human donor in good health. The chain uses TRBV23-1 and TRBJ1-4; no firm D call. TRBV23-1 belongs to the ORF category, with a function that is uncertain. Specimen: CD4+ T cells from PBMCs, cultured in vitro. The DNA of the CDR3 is TGCGCCAGCAGTCAATCCCTCGAAAAACTGTTTTTT. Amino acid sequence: CASSQSLEKLFF.